Sequencing of this T cell receptor beta chain was carried out in a study of identical twins. After removal of 6 bases from V and 9 bases from J, the junction contained 6 bases not matched to a gene. The CDR3 runs to 15 residues. TCRdb redid the calling of the 5' RACE reads with MiXCR, one entry per CDR3 protein. Among 1.5 million to 2 million distinct CDR3 sequences, 25% to 35% were seen once, and the ten largest hold approximately 0.25%. The chain recombines TRBV12-3 or TRBV12-4 with TRBJ2-1; 15 nucleotides match TRBD2. Input material: cord blood. The clonotype originates from a newborn girl in good health. CDR3: CASSRTSGRVGEQFF. Here the CDR3 DNA reads TGTGCCAGCAGCCGGACTAGCGGGAGGGTGGGTGAGCAGTTCTTC.